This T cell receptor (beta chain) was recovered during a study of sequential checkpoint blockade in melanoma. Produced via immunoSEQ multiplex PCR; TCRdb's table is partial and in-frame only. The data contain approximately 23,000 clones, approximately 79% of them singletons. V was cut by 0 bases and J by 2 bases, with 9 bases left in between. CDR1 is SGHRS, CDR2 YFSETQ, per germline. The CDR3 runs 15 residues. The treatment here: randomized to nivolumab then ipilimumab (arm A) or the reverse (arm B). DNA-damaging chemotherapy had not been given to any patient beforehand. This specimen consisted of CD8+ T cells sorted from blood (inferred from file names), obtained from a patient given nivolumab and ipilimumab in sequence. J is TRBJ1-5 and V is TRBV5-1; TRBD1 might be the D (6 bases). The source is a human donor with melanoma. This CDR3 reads CASSLVPGGNQPQHF. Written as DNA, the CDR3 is TGCGCCAGCAGCTTGGTGCCAGGGGGCAATCAGCCCCAGCATTTT.